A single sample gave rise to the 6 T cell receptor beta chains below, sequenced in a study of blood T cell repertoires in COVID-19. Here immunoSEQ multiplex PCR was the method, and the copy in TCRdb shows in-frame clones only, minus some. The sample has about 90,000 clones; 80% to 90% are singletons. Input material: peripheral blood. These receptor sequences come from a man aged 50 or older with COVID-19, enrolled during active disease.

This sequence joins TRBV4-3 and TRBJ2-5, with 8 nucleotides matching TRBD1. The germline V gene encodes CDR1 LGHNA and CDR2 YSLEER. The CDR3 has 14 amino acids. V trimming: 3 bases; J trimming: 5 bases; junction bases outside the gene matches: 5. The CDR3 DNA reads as TGCGCCAGCAGCCAGGGGACAGGAGGGGAGACCCAGTACTTC. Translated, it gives CASSQGTGGETQYF.

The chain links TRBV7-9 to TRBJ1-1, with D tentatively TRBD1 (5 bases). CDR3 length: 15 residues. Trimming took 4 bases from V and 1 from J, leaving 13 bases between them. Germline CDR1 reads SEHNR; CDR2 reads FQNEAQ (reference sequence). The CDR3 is CASSYTGTGNTEAFF. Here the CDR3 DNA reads TGTGCCAGCAGCTACACCGGGACTGGGAACACTGAAGCTTTCTTT.

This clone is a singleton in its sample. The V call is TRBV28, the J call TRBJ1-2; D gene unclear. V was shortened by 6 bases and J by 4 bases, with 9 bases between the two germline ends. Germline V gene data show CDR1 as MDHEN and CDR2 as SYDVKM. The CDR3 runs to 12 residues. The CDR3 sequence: CASSTSGYGYTF. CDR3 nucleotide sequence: TGTGCCAGCAGCACCTCGGGCTATGGCTACACCTTC.

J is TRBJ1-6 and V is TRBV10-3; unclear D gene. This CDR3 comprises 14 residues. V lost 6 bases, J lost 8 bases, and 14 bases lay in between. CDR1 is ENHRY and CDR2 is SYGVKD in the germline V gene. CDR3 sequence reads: CAISQEENYSPLHF. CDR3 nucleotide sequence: TGTGCCATCAGCCAGGAGGAGAATTATTCACCCCTCCACTTT.

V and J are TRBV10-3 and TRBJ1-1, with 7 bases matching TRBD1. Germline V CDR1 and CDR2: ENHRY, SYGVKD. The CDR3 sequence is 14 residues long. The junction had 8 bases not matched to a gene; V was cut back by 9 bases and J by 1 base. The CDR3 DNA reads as TGTGCCATTCGACAGGGCCCTAAGAACACTGAAGCTTTCTTT. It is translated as CAIRQGPKNTEAFF.

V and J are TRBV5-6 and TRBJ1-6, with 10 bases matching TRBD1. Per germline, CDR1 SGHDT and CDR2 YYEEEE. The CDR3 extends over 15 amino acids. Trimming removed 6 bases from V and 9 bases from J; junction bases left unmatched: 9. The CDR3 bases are TGTGCCAGCACCCTGGGACAGGGGAGAGTTTCACCCCTCCACTTT. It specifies CASTLGQGRVSPLHF.